Below are 20 T cell receptor beta chains sequenced from a single sample in a study of blood T cell repertoires in COVID-19. Using immunoSEQ multiplex PCR, the repertoire was profiled, and TCRdb retains in-frame clones only, with some absent. This sample has around 310,000 clones, with around 87% found just once. Sequencing used peripheral blood. These receptors were collected from a woman aged 40 to 55 with COVID-19, enrolled during active disease.

The chain joins TRBV7-6 to TRBJ2-3, with 8 bases fitting TRBD2. V was clipped by 5 bases and J by 3 bases; unmatched bases: 4. This CDR3 is 14 amino acids long. The germline V gene has CDR1 SGHVS and CDR2 FNYEAQ. The CDR3: CASSPGGPTDTQYF. As DNA, the CDR3 is TGTGCCAGCAGCCCGGGAGGGCCAACAGATACGCAGTATTTT.

This sequence joins TRBV18 and TRBJ1-3; no definite D call. CDR3 length: 17 residues. Per the germline V gene, CDR1 is KGHSH and CDR2 is LQKENI. V lost 3 bases, J lost 2 bases, and 17 bases lay in between. The CDR3 bases are TGTGCCAGCTCACCTCTTCCGAGGGTAGAAACTGGAAACACCATATATTTT. Residues: CASSPLPRVETGNTIYF.

The DNA for the CDR3 is TGTGCCAGCAGCTTAACGGTTAGGGGCACCGGGGAGCTGTTTTTT. It encodes CASSLTVRGTGELFF. This chain uses TRBV7-3 with TRBJ2-2, with D maybe TRBD1 (5 bases). CDR1 SGHTA and CDR2 FQGTGA come from the germline V gene. V lost 0 bases and J 4 bases, leaving 9 bases between the germline ends. The CDR3 consists of 15 residues.

The chain has TRBV3-1 (or the pseudogene TRBV3-2) and TRBJ1-1; 7 bases fit TRBD1. V gave up 4 bases and J gave up 3 bases; unmatched junction bases: 8. The CDR3 spans 15 residues. Germline V lookup: CDR1 LGHDT, CDR2 YNNKEL (reference sequence). In nucleotides, the CDR3 is TGTGCCAGCAGCCGTCAGGGGGGAGGAGACACTGAAGCTTTCTTT. It is translated as CASSRQGGGDTEAFF.

This chain uses TRBV7-9 with TRBJ2-3; tentative D call: TRBD1 (6 bases). The germline gives CDR1 SEHNR, CDR2 FQNEAQ (reference sequence). Trimming took off 5 bases at V and 0 bases at J, with 15 bases between the two ends. The CDR3 runs to 16 residues. Here the CDR3 reads CASSPRGQSSTDTQYF. In nucleotides, the CDR3 is TGTGCCAGCAGCCCGCGAGGACAGTCTAGCACAGATACGCAGTATTTT.

A remark on this clone: This same CDR3 is encoded by further DNA sequences in the sample. The CDR3: CASSLGDSYNSPLHF. The CDR3 DNA is TGCGCCAGCAGCTTGGGGGACAGCTATAATTCACCCCTCCACTTT. The chain couples TRBV5-1 to TRBJ1-6; 7 nucleotides agree with TRBD1. This CDR3 contains 15 residues. The germline CDR1 and CDR2 sequences are SGHRS and YFSETQ. V was pared by 0 bases and J by 3 bases, with 0 bases of the junction left unmatched.

The chain uses TRBV15 and TRBJ1-6; D remains unclear. The germline V and J ends were trimmed by 0 bases and 10 bases, with 7 bases remaining between them. CDR3 length equals 13 residues. The germline CDR1 and CDR2 sequences are LNHNV and YYDKDF (reference sequence). This CDR3 is CATSRDRASPLHF. CDR3 coding DNA: TGTGCCACCAGCAGAGATCGCGCATCACCCCTCCACTTT.

The V call is TRBV6-5, the J call TRBJ1-1, with TRBD1 identical over 7 bases. Unmatched junction bases numbered 4, after V lost 2 bases and J lost 4 bases. This CDR3 comprises 14 residues. Germline CDR1 and CDR2: MNHEY and SVGAGI. The CDR3 coding sequence is TGTGCCAGCAGTTACGGAACAGGGGCCACTGAAGCTTTCTTT. Its translation is CASSYGTGATEAFF.

This chain links TRBV10-3 with TRBJ2-7; the match to TRBD2 covers 8 bases. With V trimmed by 0 bases and J by 5 bases, 9 bases remained unmatched. From germline, CDR1 is ENHRY and CDR2 SYGVKD. The CDR3 contains 16 residues. The CDR3 region is CAISESTSGSPHEQYF. The CDR3 DNA reads TGTGCCATCAGTGAGTCGACCAGCGGGAGCCCCCACGAGCAGTACTTC.

The J gene is TRBJ2-5, the V gene TRBV19, with unresolved D. Germline-derived CDR1 and CDR2 are LNHDA and SQIVND (reference sequence). V was shortened by 5 bases and J by 3 bases, with 13 bases between the two germline ends. This CDR3 has 14 residues. CDR3 region: CASSPPGFKETQYF. The CDR3 nucleotides read TGTGCCAGTAGTCCTCCGGGTTTCAAAGAGACCCAGTACTTC.

The J gene is TRBJ1-2, the V gene TRBV5-5; 8 positions agree with TRBD1. Trimming removed 0 bases from V and 4 bases from J; junction bases left unmatched: 5. Germline assignment: CDR1 SGHKS and CDR2 YYEKEE (reference sequence). There are 15 residues in the CDR3. The CDR3 loop reads CASSLGRQGTYGYTF. The CDR3 bases are TGTGCCAGCAGCTTGGGGCGACAGGGGACCTATGGCTACACCTTC.

In its sample, this clone was seen a few times. The chain recombines TRBV19 with TRBJ2-1; 11 nucleotides agree with TRBD2. The germline CDR1 and CDR2 sequences are LNHDA and SQIVND (reference sequence). J was trimmed by 4 bases and V by 3 bases; bases with no gene match: 8. CDR3 size: 17 residues. This CDR3 is CASSIYSGGDLYNEQFF. Written as DNA, the CDR3 is TGTGCCAGTAGTATTTATAGCGGGGGGGACCTATACAATGAGCAGTTCTTC.

As regards this clone: This sample includes further DNA sequences coding for the same CDR3. This chain joins TRBV7-9 and TRBJ2-5, with D uncertain. The CDR3 is 12 residues long. V lost 1 base, J lost 5 bases, and 5 bases lay in between. In germline, CDR1 is SEHNR, CDR2 FQNEAQ (reference sequence). DNA of the CDR3: TGTGCCAGCAGCTTAGATCGGGAGACCCAGTACTTC. Its protein product is CASSLDRETQYF.

The chain carries TRBV19 and TRBJ2-7, with D perhaps matching TRBD1 (6 bases). CDR3 length: 12 residues. The germline V and J ends were trimmed by 4 bases and 4 bases, with 8 bases remaining between them. Germline CDR1 and CDR2: LNHDA and SQIVND (reference sequence). DNA of the CDR3: TGTGCCAGTAGTACCGGACAGTACGAGCAGTACTTC. Its protein product is CASSTGQYEQYF.

CDR3: CASRPSGTYEQYF. CDR3 nucleotides: TGTGCCAGCAGACCCAGCGGGACCTACGAGCAGTACTTC. The V gene is TRBV28, the J gene TRBJ2-7, with 7 positions matching TRBD2. CDR1 and CDR2 from the germline V gene are MDHEN and SYDVKM. Trimming took 6 bases from V and 2 from J; bases not matched to a gene: 4. The CDR3 has 13 amino acids.

V usage is TRBV28 and J usage is TRBJ1-4, with D unresolved. Looked up from germline, CDR1 is MDHEN and CDR2 is SYDVKM. The CDR3 is 12 residues long. Trimming stripped 6 bases from V and 12 bases from J, with 14 bases between. The DNA for the CDR3 is TGTGCCAGCAGCGTTAATGACGGGGAACTGTTTTTT. It codes for CASSVNDGELFF.

This chain uses TRBV18 with TRBJ1-3, with D unclear. CDR3 length equals 14 residues. CDR1 is KGHSH, CDR2 LQKENI, per germline. V shed 3 bases and J shed 0 bases, with 6 bases lying between them. CDR3 DNA: TGTGCCAGCTCACCTGCAGGCTCTGGAAACACCATATATTTT. Its protein is CASSPAGSGNTIYF.

This chain links TRBV5-1 with TRBJ1-2, with 8 bases that match TRBD1. This CDR3 region has 15 residues. Germline V gene lookup returns CDR1 SGHRS and CDR2 YFSETQ. Unmatched junction bases numbered 9, after V lost 4 bases and J lost 4 bases. The CDR3 region is CASSLDGQGFYGYTF. DNA of the CDR3: TGCGCCAGCAGCCTGGATGGACAGGGATTCTATGGCTACACCTTC.

The chain combines TRBV7-9 with TRBJ2-7; 7 bases fit TRBD1. This CDR3 spans 15 amino acids. CDR1 is SEHNR and CDR2 is FQNEAQ in the germline V gene (reference sequence). Unmatched junction bases numbered 8, after V lost 4 bases and J lost 2 bases. CDR3 in DNA: TGTGCCAGCAGCTACCCCGGGACAGCCACCTACGAGCAGTACTTC. As protein: CASSYPGTATYEQYF.

This rearrangement joins TRBV5-6 to TRBJ2-7; 12 bases line up with TRBD2. This CDR3 region has 14 residues. The V and J ends lost 5 bases and 0 bases, in that order; junction bases with no gene match: 0. The germline CDR1 and CDR2 sequences are SGHDT and YYEEEE. This CDR3 is CASRTSGSSYEQYF. The CDR3 DNA follows: TGTGCCAGCAGGACTAGCGGGAGCTCCTACGAGCAGTACTTC.